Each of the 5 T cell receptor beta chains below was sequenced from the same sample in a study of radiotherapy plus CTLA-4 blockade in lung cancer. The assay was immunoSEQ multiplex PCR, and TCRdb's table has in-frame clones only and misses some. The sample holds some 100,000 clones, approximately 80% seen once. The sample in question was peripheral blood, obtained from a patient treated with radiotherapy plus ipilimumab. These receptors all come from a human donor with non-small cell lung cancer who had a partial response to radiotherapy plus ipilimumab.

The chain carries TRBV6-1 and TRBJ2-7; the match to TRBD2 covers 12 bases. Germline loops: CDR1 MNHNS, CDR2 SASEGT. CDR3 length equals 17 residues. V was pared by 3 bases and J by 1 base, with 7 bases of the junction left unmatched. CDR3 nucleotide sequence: TGTGCCAGCAGTGAGCTAGGACTAGCGGGATTTTCCTACGAGCAGTACTTC. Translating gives CASSELGLAGFSYEQYF.

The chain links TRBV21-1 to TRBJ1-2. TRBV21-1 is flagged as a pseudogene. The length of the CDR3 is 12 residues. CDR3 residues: CADEADNYGYTF. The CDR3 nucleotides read TGTGCCGACGAGGCAGACAACTATGGCTACACCTTC.

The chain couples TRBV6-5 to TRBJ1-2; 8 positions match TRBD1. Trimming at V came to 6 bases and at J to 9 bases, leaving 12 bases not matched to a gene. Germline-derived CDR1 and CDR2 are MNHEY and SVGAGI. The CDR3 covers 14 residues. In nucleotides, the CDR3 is TGTGCCAGCAGAAACGCAGGGGGCGCTAATAGCTACACCTTC. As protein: CASRNAGGANSYTF.

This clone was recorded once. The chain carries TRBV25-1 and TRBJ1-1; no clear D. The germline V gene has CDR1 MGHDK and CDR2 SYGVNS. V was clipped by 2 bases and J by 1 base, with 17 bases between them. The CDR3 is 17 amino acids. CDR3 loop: CASSESGVGGRNTEAFF. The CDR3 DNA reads TGTGCCAGCAGTGAAAGTGGGGTTGGAGGGAGGAACACTGAAGCTTTCTTT. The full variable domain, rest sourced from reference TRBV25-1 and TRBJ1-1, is EADIYQTPRYLVIGTGKKITLECSQTMGHDKMYWYQQDPGMELHLIHYSYGVNSTEKGDLSSESTVSRIRTEHFPLTLESARPSHTSQYLCASSESGVGGRNTEAFFGQGTRLTVV.

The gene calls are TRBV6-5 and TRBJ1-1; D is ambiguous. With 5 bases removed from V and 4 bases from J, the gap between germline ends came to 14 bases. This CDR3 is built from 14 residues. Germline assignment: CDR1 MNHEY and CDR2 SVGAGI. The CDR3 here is CASSPRGLITEAFF. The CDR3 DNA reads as TGTGCCAGCAGTCCTCGTGGCCTCATCACTGAAGCTTTCTTT.